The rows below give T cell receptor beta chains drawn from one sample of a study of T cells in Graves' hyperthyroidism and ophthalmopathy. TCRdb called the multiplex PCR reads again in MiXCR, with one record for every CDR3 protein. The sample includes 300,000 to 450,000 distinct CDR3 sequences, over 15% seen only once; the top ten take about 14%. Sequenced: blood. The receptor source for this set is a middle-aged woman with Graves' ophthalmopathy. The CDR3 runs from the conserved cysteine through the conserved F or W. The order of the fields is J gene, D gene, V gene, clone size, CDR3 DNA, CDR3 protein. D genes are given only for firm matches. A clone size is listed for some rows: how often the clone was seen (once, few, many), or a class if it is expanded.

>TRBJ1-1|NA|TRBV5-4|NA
TGTGCCAGCAGCTTGGGGAGCACCTACACTGAAGCTTTCTTT
CASSLGSTYTEAFF
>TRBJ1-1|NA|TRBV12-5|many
TGTGCTAGTGGTTTGAGACAAAACACTGAAGCTTTCTTT
CASGLRQNTEAFF
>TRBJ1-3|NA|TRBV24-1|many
TGTGTCACCTCCCATCAGGGGACTGGAAACACCATATATTTT
CVTSHQGTGNTIYF
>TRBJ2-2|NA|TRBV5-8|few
TGTGCCAGCAGTTTTGGGGAGCACAACACCGGGGAGCTGTTTTTT
CASSFGEHNTGELFF
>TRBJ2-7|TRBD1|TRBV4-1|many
TGCGCCAGCAGCCAAGCAGGGGGAAAAGGATGGGGGCAGTACTTC
CASSQAGGKGWGQYF
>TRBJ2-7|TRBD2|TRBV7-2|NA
TGTGCCAGCAGCTTAGGGGGACTAGCGGGAGATGAGCAGTACTTC
CASSLGGLAGDEQYF
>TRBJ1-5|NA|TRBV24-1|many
TGTGCCACCAGTGATTCTCAGCTATATAGCAATCAGCCCCAGCATTTT
CATSDSQLYSNQPQHF
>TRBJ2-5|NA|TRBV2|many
TGTGCCAGCAGCACCGGGACACCTAAAGAGACCCAGTACTTC
CASSTGTPKETQYF
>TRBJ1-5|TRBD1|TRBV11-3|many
TGTGCCAGCAGTAACCAGGGGGCTGGTCAGCCCCAGCATTTT
CASSNQGAGQPQHF
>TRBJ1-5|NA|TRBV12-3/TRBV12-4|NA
TGTGCCCGCAGTTGGGCAGCTATAGGCAATCAGCCCCAGCATTTC
CARSWAAIGNQPQHF
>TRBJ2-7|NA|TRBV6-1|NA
TGTGCCATTATTAAGGCTATCGGGACGGACGAGCAGTACTTC
CAIIKAIGTDEQYF
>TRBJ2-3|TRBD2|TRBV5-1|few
TGCGCCAGCAGCTTGGATAGCGGGACTGGTCCGGATACGCAGTATTTT
CASSLDSGTGPDTQYF
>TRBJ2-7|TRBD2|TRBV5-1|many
TGCGCCAGCAGCAACGGACTAGCGGGAGCGACCTACGAGCAGTACTTC
CASSNGLAGATYEQYF
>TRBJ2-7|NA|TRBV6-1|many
TGTGCCAGCAGTGAAGAGGATAGCGGTCCCTACGAGCAGTACTTC
CASSEEDSGPYEQYF
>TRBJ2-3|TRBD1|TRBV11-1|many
TGTGCCAGCAGCCGACAGGGAGACATCACAGATACGCAGTATTTT
CASSRQGDITDTQYF
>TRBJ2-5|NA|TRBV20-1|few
TGCAGTGCTAAGGACGAAGAGACCCAGTACTTC
CSAKDEETQYF
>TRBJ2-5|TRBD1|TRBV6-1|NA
TGTGCCAGCAGCACAGTAGGGACAGTGGGAGAGACCCAGTACTTC
CASSTVGTVGETQYF
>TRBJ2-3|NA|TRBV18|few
TGTGCCAGCTCACCACTCCCCGGGGTACCAGATACGCAGTATTTT
CASSPLPGVPDTQYF
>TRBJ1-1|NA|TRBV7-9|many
TGTGCCAGCATTCCACCGATGACTAACACTGAAGCTTTCTTT
CASIPPMTNTEAFF
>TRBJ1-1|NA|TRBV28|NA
TGTGCCAGCAAGGGTTTCACTGAAGCTTTCTTT
CASKGFTEAFF
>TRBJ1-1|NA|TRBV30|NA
TGTGCCTGGAGTGTAGTTGGGAGAACTGAAGCTTTCTTT
CAWSVVGRTEAFF
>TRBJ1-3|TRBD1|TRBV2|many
TGTGCCAGCAGGTACAGGGGAGGTGGAAACACCATATATTTT
CASRYRGGGNTIYF
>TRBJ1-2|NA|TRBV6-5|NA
TGTGCCAGCAGTTACATGGGGGACAACTATGGCTACACCTTC
CASSYMGDNYGYTF
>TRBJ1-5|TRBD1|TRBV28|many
TGTGCCAGCAGCCAAGGGACAGGGGGGCCCAATCAGCCCCAGCATTTT
CASSQGTGGPNQPQHF
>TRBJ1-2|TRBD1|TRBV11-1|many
TGTGCCAGCAGCCCTCTCGGGGGACAGGGGGTTCCTAACTATGGCTACACCTTC
CASSPLGGQGVPNYGYTF
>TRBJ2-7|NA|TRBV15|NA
TGTGCCGCCAGCAGCTTAGACCAGGGTTCCGGCTACGAGCAGTACTTC
CAASSLDQGSGYEQYF
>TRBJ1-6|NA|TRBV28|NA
TGTGCCAGCAGCGTCGGGAAAGATTCACCCCTCCACTTT
CASSVGKDSPLHF
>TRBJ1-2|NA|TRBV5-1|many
TGCGCCAGCAGCTTGGACAGGGAGTATGGCTACACCTTC
CASSLDREYGYTF
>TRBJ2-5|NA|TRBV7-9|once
TGTGCCAGCAGCTCAGACCTAGGGGGGCAAGAGACCCAGTACTTC
CASSSDLGGQETQYF
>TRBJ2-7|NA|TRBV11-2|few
TGTGCCAGCAGCCCAATGGAAGGGCCGGGCGAGCAGTACTTC
CASSPMEGPGEQYF
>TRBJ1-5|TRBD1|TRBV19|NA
TGTGCCAGTAGTACGACAGGGGCACTTGGGAATCAGCCCCAGCCTTTT
CASSTTGALGNQPQPF
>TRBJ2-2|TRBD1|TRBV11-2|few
TGTGCCAGCAGCTTAGGAGGGGGCCGTAACACCGGGGAGCTGTTTTTT
CASSLGGGRNTGELFF
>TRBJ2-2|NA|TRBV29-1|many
TGCAGCGTTGAAGAGGCGGGGCGATACACCGGGGAGCTGTTTTTT
CSVEEAGRYTGELFF
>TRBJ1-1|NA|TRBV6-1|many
TGTGCCAGCAGTATGACAAGCGCCGGGAACACTGAAGCTTTCTTT
CASSMTSAGNTEAFF
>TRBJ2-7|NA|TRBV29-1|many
TGCAGCGTTTCGGTCCGGGACATATCCTGGGGGGAGCAGTACTTC
CSVSVRDISWGEQYF
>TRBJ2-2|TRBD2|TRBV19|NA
TGTGCCAGTAGTATAGATCGGCGGGAGTACACCGGGGAGCTGTTTTTT
CASSIDRREYTGELFF
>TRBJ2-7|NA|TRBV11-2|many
TGTGCCAGCATCAGGGGTTTTAAGCAGTACTTC
CASIRGFKQYF
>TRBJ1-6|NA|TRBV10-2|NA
TGCGCCAGCAGACCCGGGACGGATAATTCACCCCTCCACTTT
CASRPGTDNSPLHF
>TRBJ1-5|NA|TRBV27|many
TGTGCCAGCAGTTCGATTAATAGCAATCAGCCCCAGCATTTT
CASSSINSNQPQHF
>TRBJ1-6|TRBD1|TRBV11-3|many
TGTGCCAGCAGCTTAGGGGACAGGAGCTCCTATAATTCACCCCTCCACTTT
CASSLGDRSSYNSPLHF
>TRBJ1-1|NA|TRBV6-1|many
TGTGCCAGCAGTGAAGGGCCGGCCGTTGGTGGCACTGAAGCTTTCTTT
CASSEGPAVGGTEAFF
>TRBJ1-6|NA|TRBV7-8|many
TGTGCCAGCAGCCGTCCACAGGGTTTAAATTCACCCCTCCACTTT
CASSRPQGLNSPLHF
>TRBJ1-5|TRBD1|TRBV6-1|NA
TGTGCCACCCGAACAGGGGTCAATCAGCCCCAGCATTTT
CATRTGVNQPQHF
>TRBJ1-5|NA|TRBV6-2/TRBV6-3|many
TGTGCCAGCAGTCGACATCCGAATCAGCCCCAGCATTTT
CASSRHPNQPQHF
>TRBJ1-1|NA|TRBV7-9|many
TGTGCCAGCAGTTCACTGAACCAGGGTGGCACTGAAGCTTTCTTT
CASSSLNQGGTEAFF
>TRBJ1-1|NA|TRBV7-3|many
TGTGCCACCTCCTTACAGGCGAACACTGAAGCTTTCTTT
CATSLQANTEAFF
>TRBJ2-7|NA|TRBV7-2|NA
TGTGCCAGCAGCTTAGGGGGTTACAGTGCCTACGAGCAGTACTTC
CASSLGGYSAYEQYF
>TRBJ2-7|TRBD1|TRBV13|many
TGTGCCAGCAGCTTTAATGGTATTCCGGGACAGGGCTCCTACGAGCAGTACTTC
CASSFNGIPGQGSYEQYF
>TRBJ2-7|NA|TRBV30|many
TGTGCCTGGAGTCGGGACTCAGCCTACGAGCAGTACTTC
CAWSRDSAYEQYF
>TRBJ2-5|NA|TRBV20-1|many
TGCAGTGCTAGAAGGTCGGGGGAGACCCAGTACTTC
CSARRSGETQYF
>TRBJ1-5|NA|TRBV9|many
TGTGCCAGCAGCGTATCAGACTCTAGCAATCAGCCCCAGCATTTT
CASSVSDSSNQPQHF
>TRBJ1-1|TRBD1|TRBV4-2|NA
TGTGCCAGCAGCCAAGATTTCGGCCAGGGGGCTAGGGGCACTGAAGCTTTCTTT
CASSQDFGQGARGTEAFF
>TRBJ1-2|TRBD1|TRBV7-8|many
TGTGCCAGCAGCACGCGGCATACAGGGGGCGAAAGAGATGGCTACACCTTC
CASSTRHTGGERDGYTF
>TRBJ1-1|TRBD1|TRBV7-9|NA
TGTGCCACCTTAACAGGGGGCCCGAACACTGAAGCTTTCTTT
CATLTGGPNTEAFF
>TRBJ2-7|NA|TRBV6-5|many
TGTGCCAGCAGAACGACAGGTCGGCTGTACTTC
CASRTTGRLYF
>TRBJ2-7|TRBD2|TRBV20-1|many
TGCAGTGCTCAGCCGGGAGAAGGTGCGGGAGGCTCCTACGAGCAGTACTTC
CSAQPGEGAGGSYEQYF
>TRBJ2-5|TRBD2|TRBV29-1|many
TGCAGCTCCTCAACTAGCGGTGAGACCCAGTACTTC
CSSSTSGETQYF
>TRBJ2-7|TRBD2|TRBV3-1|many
TGTGCCAGCAGCCATGGGACTAGCTACGAGCAGTACTTC
CASSHGTSYEQYF
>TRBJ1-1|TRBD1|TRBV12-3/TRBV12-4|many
TGTGCCAGCAGTCCAGGGGGGTGGACTGAAGCTTTCTTT
CASSPGGWTEAFF